These 22 T cell receptor beta chains were sequenced from one sample in a study of blood T cell repertoires in COVID-19. This table comes from immunoSEQ multiplex PCR, and its TCRdb copy is limited to in-frame clones, with some not included. The data show over 75,000 clones, about 88% seen once. Sequencing input: peripheral blood. Receptors were obtained from a woman older than 75 with acute or convalescent COVID-19.

This chain links TRBV30 with TRBJ1-5; D is uncertain. The CDR3 loop spans 14 amino acids. V shed 1 base and J shed 5 bases, with 12 bases lying between them. Germline assignment: CDR1 GTSNPN and CDR2 SVGIG (reference sequence). CDR3 region: CAWSGTADDQPQHF. As DNA, the CDR3 is TGTGCCTGGAGTGGGACTGCGGATGATCAGCCCCAGCATTTT.

The chain carries TRBV6-2 or TRBV6-3 and TRBJ1-1; 7 bases are shared with TRBD1. Per the germline V gene, CDR1 is MNHEY and CDR2 is SVGEGT. J was trimmed by 5 bases and V by 0 bases; bases with no gene match: 9. This CDR3 contains 16 residues. The CDR3 is CASSYSRQGPTTEAFF. CDR3 sequence (DNA): TGTGCCAGCAGTTACTCCCGACAGGGACCGACGACTGAAGCTTTCTTT.

The J gene is TRBJ1-5, the V gene TRBV28, with D hard to call. Germline CDR1 MDHEN, CDR2 SYDVKM. The CDR3 spans 11 residues. Trimming cost V 5 bases and J 4 bases, with 3 bases left between them. The CDR3 bases are TGTGCCAGCAGTCTGAATCAGCCCCAGCATTTT. Its translation is CASSLNQPQHF.

V gene TRBV23-1 combines with J gene TRBJ2-7; TRBD1 might be the D (6 bases). TRBV23-1 qualifies as an ORF whose function is uncertain. The CDR3 length is 14 residues. Trimming took 4 bases from V and 3 from J, leaving 13 bases between them. This CDR3 is CASSPKTGNYEQYF. As DNA, the CDR3 is TGCGCCAGCAGTCCGAAGACAGGAAACTACGAGCAGTACTTC.

The chain employs TRBV10-3 and TRBJ2-1, with D perhaps TRBD1 (6 bases). V shed 9 bases and J shed 6 bases, with 9 bases lying between them. The V gene's germline CDR1 is ENHRY and CDR2 SYGVKD. This CDR3 contains 11 residues. CDR3 sequence: CAIQGINEQFF. CDR3 coding DNA: TGTGCCATACAGGGTATCAATGAGCAGTTCTTC.

The genes are TRBV2 and TRBJ2-2, with a tentative D call TRBD2 (6 bases). Germline CDR1 reads SNHLY; CDR2 reads FYNNEI. V lost 6 bases and J 6 bases, leaving 11 bases between the germline ends. The CDR3 length is 13 residues. CDR3 sequence reads: CASRRSGAGELFF. The CDR3, as DNA: TGTGCCAGCAGGAGATCGGGAGCCGGGGAGCTGTTTTTT.

This clone was seen a single time. The V and J genes are TRBV4-1 and TRBJ1-5; 10 bases match TRBD1. Trimming removed 2 bases from V and 7 bases from J; junction bases left unmatched: 8. In germline, CDR1 is MGHRA, CDR2 YSYEKL. The CDR3 loop spans 16 amino acids. Here the CDR3 reads CASSQIPGQGGQPQHF. As DNA, the CDR3 is TGCGCCAGCAGCCAAATTCCAGGACAGGGGGGACAGCCCCAGCATTTT.

The chain couples TRBV28 to TRBJ1-5; tentative D call: TRBD1 (5 bases). The germline gives CDR1 MDHEN, CDR2 SYDVKM. Between the trimmed V and J ends, which lost 8 bases and 4 bases, there was a span of 18 bases. This CDR3 region has 15 residues. The CDR3, as DNA: TGTGCCAGCCTATGGGAAGGGGCCGGGAATCAGCCCCAGCATTTT. Its translation is CASLWEGAGNQPQHF.

The chain carries TRBV9 and TRBJ2-1, with 13 bases matching TRBD2. V shed 3 bases and J 3 bases; nucleotides not matched to a gene: 6. From germline, CDR1 is SGDLS and CDR2 YYNGEE. The CDR3 sequence is 17 residues long. The CDR3 DNA reads TGTGCCAGCAGCGCAAGAGGGACTAGCGGGGTCTACAATGAGCAGTTCTTC. It yields the protein CASSARGTSGVYNEQFF.

The chain combines TRBV2 with TRBJ2-2; 7 bases align to TRBD2. The V gene end was trimmed by 8 bases and the J gene end by 4 bases; junction bases not matched to a gene: 4. Germline loops: CDR1 SNHLY, CDR2 FYNNEI. The length of the CDR3 is 13 residues. The CDR3: CASWRESTGELFF. The CDR3 nucleotides read TGTGCCAGCTGGCGGGAGAGCACCGGGGAGCTGTTTTTT.

The rearrangement joins TRBV5-4 to TRBJ2-1; D unclear. Germline CDR1 reads SGHNT; CDR2 reads YYREEE (reference sequence). V lost 2 bases and J lost 9, with 12 bases in between. The CDR3 loop spans 13 amino acids. DNA of the CDR3: TGTGCCAGCAGCTTCAATAAACGGGTTGAGCAGTTCTTC. Its protein is CASSFNKRVEQFF. The full variable domain, completed using reference TRBV5-4 and TRBJ2-1, is ETGVTQSPTHLIKTRGQQVTLRCSSQSGHNTVSWYQQALGQGPQFIFQYYREEENGRGNFPPRFSGLQFPNYSSELNVNALELDDSALYLCASSFNKRVEQFFGPGTRLTVL.

The chain employs TRBV19 and TRBJ1-1; 8 bases fit TRBD1. The germline gives CDR1 LNHDA, CDR2 SQIVND (reference sequence). The CDR3 has 14 residues. With 5 bases clipped from V and 4 bases from J, the junction kept 6 bases outside the gene matches. For the CDR3, the DNA is TGTGCCAGTAGTCGACAGGGGAGAGGCACTGAAGCTTTCTTT. Its protein product is CASSRQGRGTEAFF.

V is TRBV6-2 or TRBV6-3 and J is TRBJ2-7; tentatively, D is TRBD2 (5 bases). Germline V CDR1 and CDR2: MNHEY, SVGEGT. This CDR3 has 15 residues. V lost 6 bases and J 7 bases, leaving 22 bases between the germline ends. CDR3: CASSRGGTPSGEQYF. DNA of the CDR3: TGTGCCAGCAGCCGAGGAGGTACCCCCTCTGGGGAGCAGTACTTC.

The V gene is TRBV29-1, the J gene TRBJ2-3, with D possibly matching TRBD1 (6 bases). Germline V lookup: CDR1 SQVTM, CDR2 ANQGSEA. Trimming removed 5 bases from V and 5 bases from J, with 11 bases in between. CDR3 length: 12 amino acids. The CDR3 protein is CSVTGLEDTQYF. CDR3 nucleotide sequence: TGCAGCGTTACAGGGTTGGAAGATACGCAGTATTTT.

The genes are TRBV4-3 and TRBJ2-5; 8 bases line up with TRBD1. The CDR3 totals 16 residues. V lost 1 base, J lost 5 bases, and 9 bases stayed unmatched. Germline V lookup: CDR1 LGHNA, CDR2 YSLEER. CDR3 bases: TGCGCCAGCAGCCAAGCCCCCGGACAGGGAGTCGAGACCCAGTACTTC. As protein: CASSQAPGQGVETQYF.

The V call is TRBV14, the J call TRBJ2-3; 9 nucleotides match TRBD2. The CDR3 sequence is 15 residues long. CDR1 and CDR2 (germline): SGHDN, FVKESK. V lost 6 bases to trimming and J lost 2 bases; unmatched junction nucleotides: 6. The CDR3 loop reads CASRSGTSTTDTQYF. In DNA form, the CDR3 reads TGTGCCAGCAGGTCCGGGACTAGCACCACAGATACGCAGTATTTT.

The chain employs TRBV5-1 and TRBJ2-3; the D is unclear. The germline gives CDR1 SGHRS, CDR2 YFSETQ. Trimming removed 0 bases from V and 0 bases from J, with 8 bases in between. The CDR3 spans 15 residues. The CDR3 sequence: CASSLVAASTDTQYF. CDR3 DNA sequence: TGCGCCAGCAGCTTGGTTGCGGCTAGCACAGATACGCAGTATTTT. The full variable domain, rest sourced from reference TRBV5-1 and TRBJ2-3, is KAGVTQTPRYLIKTRGQQVTLSCSPISGHRSVSWYQQTPGQGLQFLFEYFSETQRNKGNFPGRFSGRQFSNSRSEMNVSTLELGDSALYLCASSLVAASTDTQYFGPGTRLTVL.

The chain couples TRBV30 to TRBJ1-1, with D unresolved. From germline, CDR1 is GTSNPN and CDR2 SVGIG (reference sequence). V was cut by 0 bases and J by 8 bases, with 10 bases left in between. The CDR3 has 12 residues. The CDR3 nucleotides are TGTGCCTGGAGTGTGTGGCCGAGGGAAGCTTTCTTT. Translated, it gives CAWSVWPREAFF.

The gene calls are TRBV7-2 and TRBJ2-1, with 9 nucleotides matching TRBD2. The germline gives CDR1 SGHTA, CDR2 FQGNSA. The CDR3 extends over 15 amino acids. The trim removed 0 bases at V and 4 bases at J, leaving 1 base unmatched. This CDR3 is CASSLASGRYNEQFF. The CDR3 DNA is TGTGCCAGCAGCTTAGCTAGCGGGAGATACAATGAGCAGTTCTTC. The full variable domain, rest sourced from reference TRBV7-2 and TRBJ2-1, is GAGVSQSPSNKVTEKGKDVELRCDPISGHTALYWYRQSLGQGLEFLIYFQGNSAPDKSGLPSDRFSAERTGGSVSTLTIQRTQQEDSAVYLCASSLASGRYNEQFFGPGTRLTVL.

In this sample, this clone turned up a few times. The CDR3 region has the DNA TGTGCCAGCAGTTACCTCCCAGGGGCGAACACTGAAGCTTTCTTT. It codes for CASSYLPGANTEAFF. The chain has TRBV6-5 and TRBJ1-1; tentatively, D is TRBD1 (6 bases). Germline V gene data show CDR1 as MNHEY and CDR2 as SVGAGI. V was pared by 2 bases and J by 1 base, with 11 bases between. The CDR3 contains 15 residues.

The genes are TRBV4-3 and TRBJ1-3, with D uncertain. CDR1 is LGHNA and CDR2 is YSLEER in the germline V gene. The length of the CDR3 is 14 residues. Trimming took off 0 bases at V and 3 bases at J, with 6 bases between the two ends. Here the CDR3 DNA reads TGCGCCAGCAGCCAAGATAGCGGTGGAAACACCATATATTTT. It yields the protein CASSQDSGGNTIYF.

J is TRBJ2-3 and V is TRBV5-1; TRBD2 aligns across 11 bases. Unmatched junction bases numbered 7, after V lost 4 bases and J lost 6 bases. The V gene's germline CDR1 is SGHRS and CDR2 YFSETQ. The CDR3 is 15 residues long. The CDR3 here is CASSEIAGGADTQYF. The CDR3 nucleotides read TGCGCCAGCAGCGAAATAGCGGGAGGGGCGGATACGCAGTATTTT.